This T cell receptor (beta chain) was identified in a study of neurological immune-mediated disorders. This clonotype was seen ten or more times. TCRdb independently ran MiXCR on the 5' RACE reads; one entry per CDR3 protein. The sample includes fewer than 20,000 distinct CDR3 sequences, roughly 10% of them seen just once. CD4+ or CD8+ T cells, 950,000 to 1,000,000 per library, were used for sorted libraries. Germline V gene sequence: CDR1 ENHRY, CDR2 SYGVKD. The CDR3 is 14 residues long. J was trimmed by 0 bases and V by 10 bases; bases with no gene match: 5. The sequence was obtained from a woman between 50 and 59 years old in good health. This rearrangement joins TRBV10-3 to TRBJ2-1; 8 bases line up with TRBD1. The sequenced sample consisted of CD8+ T cells from blood. The CDR3 reads CASLGQGSYNEQFF. Here the CDR3 DNA reads TGTGCCAGCCTCGGACAGGGCTCCTACAATGAGCAGTTCTTC.